This T cell receptor (beta chain) is drawn from a study of T cell responses to AZD1222 COVID-19 vaccine. Broader study findings: As reported, nearly half of all spike-specific TCRs target variant regions that are unmutated. An increase in Spike-specific TCR breadth and depth was observed after two AZD1222 doses. Baseline seropositives among AZD1222 recipients totaled only five to seven. Donors in the cohort were predominantly white British and more often female, and clonal diversity was possibly underestimated.

Some clones are missing from TCRdb's copy, which holds only in-frame ones; the method was immunoSEQ multiplex PCR. This table holds approximately 200,000 clones, roughly 92% found once. As for this clone: Antigen unknown.

Trimming pared 5 bases from V and 2 bases from J, leaving 22 bases between. This CDR3 comprises 17 residues. Germline V gives CDR1 SEHNR, CDR2 FQNEAQ (reference sequence). The sequences come from peripheral blood, collected 28 days after the second AZD1222 dose. The TCR comes from an adult who received the AZD1222 COVID-19 vaccine. V gene TRBV7-9 combines with J gene TRBJ2-7, with D possibly being TRBD2 (5 bases). In nucleotides, the CDR3 is TGTGCCAGCAGCCCTGCCCTGACTTCCGGGGTCGCCTACGAGCAGTACTTC. It translates to CASSPALTSGVAYEQYF.